This passage covers 19 T cell receptor beta chains from one sample sequenced in a study of T cell responses to AZD1222 COVID-19 vaccine. Method: immunoSEQ multiplex PCR; TCRdb's copy keeps in-frame clones and lacks some. The sample records fewer than 200,000 clones, almost 95% being singletons. The sequenced sample was peripheral blood, obtained on day 0 of AZD1222 vaccination. Source of these receptors: an adult in good health.

CDR3 sequence reads: CASKFGARNTEAFF. DNA for the CDR3: TGTGCCAGCAAGTTTGGGGCGCGGAACACTGAAGCTTTCTTT. This chain joins TRBV6-5 and TRBJ1-1, with D possibly TRBD1 on 5 matching bases. V lost 7 bases to trimming and J lost 1 base, with 13 bases between them. This CDR3 spans 14 amino acids. The germline gives CDR1 MNHEY, CDR2 SVGAGI.

CDR3 bases: TGTGCCAGCAGGGGGACAGGGGCCTCTAAGAGCTACACCTTC. It codes for CASRGTGASKSYTF. The V gene is TRBV27, the J gene TRBJ1-2; 10 nucleotides agree with TRBD1. There are 14 residues in the CDR3. Trimming took 6 bases from V and 9 from J; bases not matched to a gene: 10. Looked up from germline, CDR1 is MNHEY and CDR2 is SMNVEV (reference sequence).

The chain joins TRBV4-3 to TRBJ1-1, with 8 bases matching TRBD1. In germline, CDR1 is LGHNA, CDR2 YSLEER. The length of the CDR3 is 17 residues. V trimming: 2 bases; J trimming: 8 bases; junction bases outside the gene matches: 16. CDR3: CASSQQTPTGAGDEAFF. As DNA, the CDR3 is TGCGCCAGCAGCCAACAAACCCCGACAGGGGCAGGGGACGAAGCTTTCTTT.

The J gene is TRBJ1-1, the V gene TRBV27; D remains ambiguous. There are 11 residues in the CDR3. Germline assignment: CDR1 MNHEY and CDR2 SMNVEV (reference sequence). Trimming left V 8 bases short and J 3 bases short, with 7 bases between. CDR3 coding DNA: TGTGCCAGCGTGGATCACACTGAAGCTTTCTTT. Its protein is CASVDHTEAFF.

The chain links TRBV29-1 to TRBJ1-1; D gene uncertain. Deletions cut 4 bases from V and 0 bases from J, with 3 bases between. Germline values: CDR1 SQVTM, CDR2 ANQGSEA. The CDR3 is 11 amino acids. The CDR3 reads CSVGMNTEAFF. CDR3 nucleotide sequence: TGCAGCGTTGGAATGAACACTGAAGCTTTCTTT.

V gene TRBV5-4 combines with J gene TRBJ1-4; TRBD1 agrees at 7 bases. V dropped 2 bases and J dropped 11; count of bases not matched to a gene: 6. The CDR3 spans 13 residues. Germline CDR1 is SGHNT and CDR2 is YYREEE (reference sequence). CDR3 in amino acids: CASSLRQGGKLFF. In nucleotides, the CDR3 is TGTGCCAGCAGCTTACGACAGGGAGGTAAACTGTTTTTT.

The rearrangement uses TRBV15 and TRBJ1-5; D gene uncertain. The ends were cut back, 0 bases at V and 4 bases at J, with 1 base in the middle. The germline V gene has CDR1 LNHNV and CDR2 YYDKDF (reference sequence). The CDR3 has 12 residues. The CDR3 spells CATSRDNQPQHF. Here the CDR3 DNA reads TGTGCCACCAGCAGAGATAATCAGCCCCAGCATTTT.

The V and J genes are TRBV19 and TRBJ2-3, with 8 bases lining up with TRBD2. With 7 bases clipped from V and 5 bases from J, the junction kept 11 bases outside the gene matches. This CDR3 is built from 15 residues. Germline loops: CDR1 LNHDA, CDR2 SQIVND (reference sequence). The CDR3 bases are TGTGCCAGTAACGCGAGGCGGGAGGCGGGAGATACGCAGTATTTT. It codes for CASNARREAGDTQYF.

V usage is TRBV19 and J usage is TRBJ1-1; 9 nucleotides align to TRBD1. This CDR3 region has 15 residues. CDR1 is LNHDA and CDR2 is SQIVND in the germline V gene (reference sequence). V lost 7 bases and J lost 1; bases outside the gene matches: 7. As DNA, the CDR3 is TGTGCCAGTAAAGAACAGGGGGCTTCGAACACTGAAGCTTTCTTT. This sequence encodes CASKEQGASNTEAFF.

This chain joins TRBV2 and TRBJ1-2; no definite D call. Between the trimmed V and J ends, which lost 9 bases and 3 bases, there was a span of 8 bases. This CDR3 has 11 residues. Germline V gene sequence: CDR1 SNHLY, CDR2 FYNNEI. For the CDR3, the DNA is TGTGCCAGTAGAAGAGACTATGGCTACACCTTC. This sequence encodes CASRRDYGYTF.

J is TRBJ1-1 and V is TRBV11-1; no definite D call. CDR1 is SGHAT and CDR2 is FQDESV in the germline V gene (reference sequence). The V and J ends lost 4 bases and 11 bases respectively, with 11 bases between them. CDR3 length: 11 amino acids. CDR3 sequence: CASSSGLGAFF. The DNA of the CDR3 is TGTGCCAGCAGCTCAGGACTAGGTGCTTTCTTT.

The V and J genes are TRBV7-2 and TRBJ1-1; TRBD1 aligns across 8 bases. J gave up 7 bases and V 5 bases, and 9 bases lay outside the gene matches. There are 14 residues in the CDR3. CDR1 and CDR2 from the germline V gene are SGHTA and FQGNSA. The chain's CDR3 is CASSTRQGNFEAFF. CDR3 sequence (DNA): TGTGCCAGCAGCACCCGACAGGGGAACTTTGAAGCTTTCTTT.

This chain connects TRBV12-5 to TRBJ2-5; D tentatively reads TRBD1 or TRBD2 (5 bases each). Per the germline V gene, CDR1 is LGHNT and CDR2 is FRNRAP. V lost 3 bases, J lost 12 bases, and 20 bases lay in between. The CDR3 covers 14 residues. This CDR3 is CASGFSGTATEKYF. For the CDR3, the DNA is TGTGCTAGTGGTTTTTCCGGGACCGCGACTGAAAAGTACTTC.

For this clone: A read error may account for a junction end that differs from germline. The chain combines TRBV7-7 with TRBJ2-2; D is uncertain. Germline CDR1 SSHAT, CDR2 FNYEAQ (reference sequence). The CDR3 is 15 amino acids. The CDR3 loop is CASSPYGMRTGELFF. DNA for the CDR3: TGTGCTAGCAGCCCGTACGGAATGCGGACCGGGGAGCTGTTTTTT.

The chain carries TRBV18 and TRBJ1-1; possible D gene TRBD1, 6 bases. V lost 8 bases and J lost 6, with 22 bases in between. Germline values: CDR1 KGHSH, CDR2 LQKENI. The CDR3 loop spans 15 amino acids. CDR3 nucleotides: TGTGCCAGCGATGGCGGTTGGGGGGCGAAGGCTGAAGCTTTCTTT. It translates to CASDGGWGAKAEAFF.

V usage is TRBV11-2 and J usage is TRBJ2-7, with D unresolved. Trimming took 0 bases from V and 4 from J, leaving 4 bases between them. Looked up from germline, CDR1 is SGHAT and CDR2 is FQNNGV. The CDR3 spans 12 residues. The CDR3 DNA is TGTGCCAGCAGCTTAGACCGGTACGAGCAGTACTTC. Translating gives CASSLDRYEQYF.

The V and J genes are TRBV7-2 and TRBJ1-2; no clear D gene. The CDR3 sequence is 16 residues long. Between the trimmed V and J ends, which lost 5 bases and 2 bases, there was a span of 18 bases. Germline values: CDR1 SGHTA, CDR2 FQGNSA. The DNA of the CDR3 is TGTGCCAGCAGCCCCTCAGGAAGGGCGGTCAACTATGGCTACACCTTC. Protein: CASSPSGRAVNYGYTF.

This sequence joins TRBV11-2 and TRBJ2-7, with TRBD1 matching 7 bases. Germline-derived CDR1 and CDR2 are SGHAT and FQNNGV. The CDR3 spans 14 residues. The J segment lost 5 bases and the V segment lost 4 bases, leaving 8 bases of the junction unmatched. As DNA, the CDR3 is TGTGCCAGCAGCTCTTCAACAGGGGCCCACGAGCAGTACGTC. Its protein product is CASSSSTGAHEQYV.

The chain joins TRBV7-2 to TRBJ2-7, with 7 bases aligning to TRBD2. CDR3 length equals 14 residues. The germline V gene encodes CDR1 SGHTA and CDR2 FQGNSA. V shed 1 base and J 7 bases; nucleotides not matched to a gene: 7. CDR3 bases: TGTGCCAGCAGCTTAGGGGGGGGATCTTGGGAGCAGTACGTC. Translation: CASSLGGGSWEQYV.